These 27 T cell receptor beta chains were all obtained from the same sample, sequenced in a study of blood T cell repertoires in COVID-19. The repertoire was sequenced with immunoSEQ multiplex PCR; TCRdb's copy has only in-frame clones and lacks some. The sample consists of 120,000 or so clones, about three quarters of them appearing once. Sequencing input: peripheral blood. The receptors were sampled from an elderly woman with active or convalescent COVID-19.

The rearrangement uses TRBV24-1 and TRBJ2-5; 11 positions match TRBD2. The CDR3 is 19 residues long. Germline lookup yields CDR1 KGHDR and CDR2 SFDVKD. V shed 4 bases and J 5 bases; nucleotides not matched to a gene: 17. CDR3: CATSDHYGGFVAGGETQYF. CDR3 bases: TGTGCCACCAGTGACCACTACGGGGGGTTCGTAGCGGGAGGGGAGACCCAGTACTTC.

Here the CDR3 reads CASSRWGVASKTNQPQHF. CDR3 nucleotides: TGTGCCAGCAGCCGTTGGGGGGTTGCGTCCAAGACAAATCAGCCCCAGCATTTT. V is TRBV7-8 and J is TRBJ1-5, with D possibly TRBD1 on 5 matching bases. V lost 5 bases and J 4 bases, leaving 24 bases between the germline ends. In germline, CDR1 is SGHVS, CDR2 FQNEAQ. This CDR3 is built from 18 residues.

In nucleotides, the CDR3 is TGCGCCAGCAGCCATGTGTCATCCGGGGAGCTGTTTTTT. The encoded protein is CASSHVSSGELFF. This rearrangement joins TRBV10-1 to TRBJ2-2, with no clear D. The CDR3 sequence is 13 residues long. Germline loops: CDR1 WNHNN, CDR2 SYGVQD (reference sequence). V lost 6 bases to trimming and J lost 6 bases, with 11 bases between them.

The V call is TRBV6-6, the J call TRBJ1-5; 7 positions match TRBD1. Germline V gene data show CDR1 as MNHNY and CDR2 as SVGAGI (reference sequence). The CDR3 has 14 amino acids. The trim removed 2 bases at V and 7 bases at J, leaving 5 bases unmatched. The CDR3 loop reads CASSYRTGGQPQHF. The CDR3 nucleotides are TGTGCCAGCAGTTACAGGACAGGCGGGCAGCCCCAGCATTTT.

The genes are TRBV30 and TRBJ2-3; D gene unclear. The CDR3 totals 11 residues. Trimming took off 2 bases at V and 8 bases at J, with 8 bases between the two ends. Per germline, CDR1 GTSNPN and CDR2 SVGIG (reference sequence). In nucleotides, the CDR3 is TGTGCCTGGAGTATTACTTCTACGCAGTATTTT. Encoded protein: CAWSITSTQYF.

The rearrangement joins TRBV19 to TRBJ2-7; TRBD1 might be the D (5 bases). Per germline, CDR1 LNHDA and CDR2 SQIVND (reference sequence). This CDR3 spans 14 amino acids. Trimming pared 5 bases from V and 0 bases from J, leaving 11 bases between. This CDR3 is CASSQQVYSYEQYF. In DNA, the CDR3 is TGTGCCAGTAGTCAACAGGTATACTCCTACGAGCAGTACTTC.

The V and J genes are TRBV3-1 (or the pseudogene TRBV3-2) and TRBJ2-7, with D hard to call. The CDR3 contains 16 residues. The V end lost 0 bases, the J end lost 3 bases, and 15 bases lay between the germline ends. Germline V lookup: CDR1 LGHDT, CDR2 YNNKEL (reference sequence). This chain's CDR3 is CASSQERRNLHYEQYF. Written as DNA, the CDR3 is TGTGCCAGCAGCCAAGAGAGGAGAAATCTCCACTACGAGCAGTACTTC.

The rearrangement uses TRBV9 and TRBJ2-5; 7 positions match TRBD1. Germline trimming cut 3 bases from V and 1 base from J; bases unmatched to any gene: 9. CDR1 SGDLS and CDR2 YYNGEE come from the germline V gene. The CDR3 sequence is 16 residues long. The CDR3 is CASSGGTAAFQETQYF. CDR3 DNA: TGTGCCAGCAGCGGTGGGACAGCCGCCTTCCAAGAGACCCAGTACTTC.

This clone was found once. The CDR3 DNA follows: TGTGCCACTAGCGATCAGAAGAATGAGCAGTTCTTC. Its translation is CATSDQKNEQFF. The gene calls are TRBV6-1 and TRBJ2-1; tentative D call: TRBD2 (6 bases). Per the germline V gene, CDR1 is MNHNS and CDR2 is SASEGT. The CDR3 is 12 amino acids. Deletions cut 10 bases from V and 7 bases from J, with 14 bases between.

The rearrangement joins TRBV7-9 to TRBJ2-5, with D tentatively TRBD1 (6 bases). The CDR3 sequence is 13 residues long. Trimming stripped 5 bases from V and 2 bases from J, with 9 bases between. Germline loops: CDR1 SEHNR, CDR2 FQNEAQ (reference sequence). The CDR3 loop is CASSNDRQETQYF. The DNA for the CDR3 is TGTGCCAGCAGCAACGACAGGCAAGAGACCCAGTACTTC.

This chain connects TRBV5-5 to TRBJ2-7, with a possible D match to TRBD2 (6 bases). Between the trimmed V and J ends, which lost 3 bases and 5 bases, there was a span of 15 bases. Germline loops: CDR1 SGHKS, CDR2 YYEKEE (reference sequence). This CDR3 has 14 residues. CDR3 in amino acids: CASSSRRENHEQYF. The CDR3 nucleotides are TGTGCCAGCAGCTCAAGACGGGAGAACCACGAGCAGTACTTC.

This clone was seen a few times. The genes are TRBV7-2 and TRBJ1-5; D remains unclear. The V gene's germline CDR1 is SGHTA and CDR2 FQGNSA. The CDR3 sequence is 13 residues long. Trimming took 2 bases from V and 5 from J, leaving 7 bases between them. The CDR3, as DNA: TGTGCCAGCAGCTTACTGCGGGATCAGCCCCAGCATTTT. It yields the protein CASSLLRDQPQHF. Full variable domain (remainder filled in from reference TRBV7-2 and TRBJ1-5): GAGVSQSPSNKVTEKGKDVELRCDPISGHTALYWYRQSLGQGLEFLIYFQGNSAPDKSGLPSDRFSAERTGGSVSTLTIQRTQQEDSAVYLCASSLLRDQPQHFGDGTRLSIL.

This clone was seen more than once but under ten times. This chain links TRBV3-1 (or the pseudogene TRBV3-2) with TRBJ2-7; TRBD2 agrees at 7 bases. V dropped 2 bases and J dropped 1; count of bases not matched to a gene: 5. This CDR3 comprises 15 residues. Looked up from germline, CDR1 is LGHDT and CDR2 is YNNKEL (reference sequence). The DNA of the CDR3 is TGTGCCAGCAGCCAAAACGGAGCGGGGTCCTACGAGCAGTACTTC. Its translation is CASSQNGAGSYEQYF.

The chain is built from TRBV11-2 and TRBJ1-2; weak D call: TRBD1 (6 bases). Trimming removed 5 bases at V and 8 bases at J, with 18 bases between. Germline lookup yields CDR1 SGHAT and CDR2 FQNNGV. This CDR3 has 14 residues. Here the CDR3 reads CASSRIHSGVGYTF. The CDR3 DNA reads TGTGCCAGCAGCCGCATCCATTCAGGGGTAGGCTACACCTTC.

The chain couples TRBV3-1 (or the pseudogene TRBV3-2) to TRBJ1-5; no firm D call. Germline values: CDR1 LGHDT, CDR2 YNNKEL (reference sequence). The CDR3 contains 15 residues. V was trimmed by 2 bases and J by 6 bases, leaving 14 bases between them. CDR3 sequence (DNA): TGTGCCAGCAGCCAAAAATATGCGGGAACTCAGCCCCAGCATTTT. Its translation: CASSQKYAGTQPQHF.

V gene TRBV5-1 combines with J gene TRBJ2-2; D may be TRBD2 (5 bases). The CDR3 runs to 15 residues. With 1 base removed from V and 4 bases from J, the gap between germline ends came to 11 bases. CDR1 SGHRS and CDR2 YFSETQ come from the germline V gene. CDR3 sequence: CASSLTEGLTGELFF. CDR3 in DNA: TGCGCCAGCAGCTTGACGGAAGGACTCACCGGGGAGCTGTTTTTT.

This clone came up a few times. The rearrangement joins TRBV12-5 to TRBJ1-2, with D uncertain. Germline lookup yields CDR1 LGHNT and CDR2 FRNRAP. This CDR3 spans 12 amino acids. V was trimmed by 6 bases and J by 8 bases, leaving 13 bases between them. This CDR3 is CASGRTGEGYTF. CDR3 in DNA: TGTGCTAGTGGCCGGACTGGGGAGGGCTACACCTTC.

The chain carries TRBV30 and TRBJ1-1; D ambiguous. The CDR3 runs to 17 residues. Germline V gene sequence: CDR1 GTSNPN, CDR2 SVGIG (reference sequence). V was cut by 3 bases and J by 0 bases, with 20 bases left in between. CDR3 sequence reads: CAWREGPLTEMNTEAFF. The DNA for the CDR3 is TGTGCCTGGAGAGAAGGCCCCCTGACGGAGATGAACACTGAAGCTTTCTTT.

A note on this clone: The germline gene is not matched at one end of the junction; a read error may be the cause. The gene calls are TRBV15 and TRBJ2-5, with 13 positions matching TRBD2. CDR1 and CDR2 (germline): LNHNV, YYDKDF (reference sequence). This CDR3 has 14 amino acids. The CDR3 DNA sequence: TGTGCCACCAGCAGCGCGGGACTAGCGGGACTCTGGGACTTC. Residues: CATSSAGLAGLWDF.

This clone occurred a few times. The chain employs TRBV12-3 or TRBV12-4 and TRBJ1-5; no clear D gene. V gave up 3 bases and J gave up 5 bases, with 5 bases separating them. CDR3 length: 12 amino acids. The CDR3 reads CASSFLYQPQHF. In nucleotides, the CDR3 is TGTGCCAGCAGTTTCCTCTATCAGCCCCAGCATTTT.

V is TRBV25-1 and J is TRBJ2-3, with D perhaps matching TRBD2 (6 bases). V dropped 3 bases and J dropped 1 base, with 11 bases sitting between them. Germline V CDR1 and CDR2: MGHDK, SYGVNS. This CDR3 is built from 15 residues. The CDR3 sequence is CASSDGGTGTDTQYF. DNA for the CDR3: TGTGCCAGCAGTGATGGGGGGACTGGCACAGATACGCAGTATTTT.

This clone was recorded only once. The rearrangement joins TRBV2 to TRBJ2-7; perhaps TRBD1 as D (5 bases). The ends were cut back, 2 bases at V and 0 bases at J, with 14 bases in the middle. The CDR3 is 16 amino acids. From germline, CDR1 is SNHLY and CDR2 FYNNEI. CDR3 protein: CASSELVGHPSYEQYF. DNA for the CDR3: TGTGCCAGCAGTGAATTGGTCGGACATCCCTCCTACGAGCAGTACTTC. The full variable domain, its missing parts supplied by reference TRBV2 and TRBJ2-7, is EPEVTQTPSHQVTQMGQEVILRCVPISNHLYFYWYRQILGQKVEFLVSFYNNEISEKSEIFDDQFSVERPDGSNFTLKIRSTKLEDSAMYFCASSELVGHPSYEQYFGPGTRLTVT.

This chain uses TRBV29-1 with TRBJ1-1, with 8 bases fitting TRBD1. CDR1 is SQVTM and CDR2 is ANQGSEA in the germline V gene. The CDR3 spans 13 residues. J was trimmed by 3 bases and V by 7 bases; bases with no gene match: 7. The CDR3 protein is CSGVTGGDTEAFF. CDR3 in DNA: TGCAGCGGGGTTACAGGGGGAGACACTGAAGCTTTCTTT.

The V call is TRBV7-3, the J call TRBJ2-5; a weak D match, TRBD1 (6 bases). CDR3 size: 13 residues. Trimming cost V 5 bases and J 6 bases, with 13 bases left between them. Germline V gene data show CDR1 as SGHTA and CDR2 as FQGTGA. In nucleotides, the CDR3 is TGTGCCAGCAGCCCAGGGGCTTTAAAGACCCAGTACTTC. It is translated as CASSPGALKTQYF.

The rearrangement uses TRBV10-3 and TRBJ1-1, with TRBD1 as a possible D gene (5 bases). CDR1 and CDR2 (germline): ENHRY, SYGVKD. The CDR3 extends over 13 amino acids. V lost 6 bases and J 1 base, leaving 9 bases between the germline ends. CDR3 protein: CAIRPGQNTEAFF. In DNA, the CDR3 is TGTGCCATCAGACCCGGACAGAACACTGAAGCTTTCTTT.

The chain carries TRBV2 and TRBJ1-2; 7 bases are shared with TRBD1. The length of the CDR3 is 12 residues. Unmatched junction bases numbered 8, after V lost 8 bases and J lost 8 bases. Germline assignment: CDR1 SNHLY and CDR2 FYNNEI. Here the CDR3 reads CASVQGPGGYTF. The DNA of the CDR3 is TGTGCCAGCGTACAGGGGCCTGGGGGCTACACCTTC.

This clone was detected a few times. The chain combines TRBV30 with TRBJ2-1, with 12 bases lining up with TRBD2. V dropped 3 bases and J dropped 12; count of bases not matched to a gene: 9. The germline V gene has CDR1 GTSNPN and CDR2 SVGIG (reference sequence). The CDR3 has 14 amino acids. For the CDR3, the DNA is TGTGCCTGGAGGACTAGCGGGAGCCCCGAGATGCAGTTCTTC. It specifies CAWRTSGSPEMQFF. Full variable domain (remainder filled in from reference TRBV30 and TRBJ2-1): SQTIHQWPATLVQPVGSPLSLECTVEGTSNPNLYWYRQAAGRGLQLLFYSVGIGQISSEVPQNLSASRPQDRQFILSSKKLLLSDSGFYLCAWRTSGSPEMQFFGPGTRLTVL.